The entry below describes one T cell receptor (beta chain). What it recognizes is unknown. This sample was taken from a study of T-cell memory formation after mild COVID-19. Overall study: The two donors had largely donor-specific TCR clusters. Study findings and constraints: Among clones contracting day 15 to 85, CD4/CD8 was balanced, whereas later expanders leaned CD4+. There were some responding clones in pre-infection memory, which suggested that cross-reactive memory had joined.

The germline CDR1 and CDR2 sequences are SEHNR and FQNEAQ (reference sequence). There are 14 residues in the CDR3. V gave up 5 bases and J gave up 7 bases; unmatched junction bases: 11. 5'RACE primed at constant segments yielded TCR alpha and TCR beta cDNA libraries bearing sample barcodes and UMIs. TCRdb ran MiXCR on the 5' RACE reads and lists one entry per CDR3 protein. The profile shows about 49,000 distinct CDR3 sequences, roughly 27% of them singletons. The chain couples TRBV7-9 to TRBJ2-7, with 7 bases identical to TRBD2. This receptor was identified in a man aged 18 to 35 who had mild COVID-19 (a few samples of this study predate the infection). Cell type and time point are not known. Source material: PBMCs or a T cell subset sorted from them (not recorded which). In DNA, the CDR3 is TGTGCCAGCAGCATGAGGACGCGCGGGGGTGAGCAGTACTTC. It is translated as CASSMRTRGGEQYF.